Listed below are T cell receptor beta chains from one sample, sequenced in a study of long-term antiretroviral therapy in people with HIV. TCRdb's table, derived via immunoSEQ multiplex PCR, lists solely in-frame clones and lacks some. The table records about 28,000 clones, 88% of them present only once. The source material was unsorted PBMCs, sampled 0.5 years after starting antiretroviral therapy. These receptors were obtained from a woman younger than 30 with HIV. CDR3s include the opening cysteine and the closing phenylalanine or tryptophan. D genes are given only for firm matches. The listing skips clone size in some rows; elsewhere it reads once, few, many or a size class.

TRBJ1-5	TRBV27	-	-	CASSLARTNQPQHF	TGTGCCAGCAGTTTAGCCAGGACTAATCAGCCCCAGCATTTT
TRBJ1-5	TRBV5-3	TRBD1	-	CARSLKPSTGNRNNQPQHF	TGTGCCAGAAGCTTGAAACCTTCGACAGGGAATAGGAACAATCAGCCCCAGCATTTT
TRBJ1-3	TRBV19	-	-	CASCWTANSGNTIYF	TGTGCCAGTTGCTGGACGGCCAACTCTGGAAACACCATATATTTT
TRBJ2-1	TRBV6-1	TRBD2	-	CASSEIPSGRGDNEQFF	TGTGCCAGCAGTGAAATTCCGTCCGGGAGGGGAGACAATGAGCAGTTCTTC
TRBJ2-7	TRBV19	-	-	CASSPPGTREQYF	TGTGCCAGTAGTCCCCCCGGGACCCGCGAGCAGTACTTC
TRBJ1-5	TRBV7-6	-	-	CASSLIRDKDSNQPQHF	TGTGCCAGCAGCCTAATCCGGGACAAAGATAGCAATCAGCCCCAGCATTTT
TRBJ2-2	TRBV6-6	TRBD2	-	CASKDPSGRYTGELFF	TGTGCCAGCAAGGACCCTAGCGGGAGGTACACCGGGGAGCTGTTTTTT
TRBJ1-1	TRBV4-1	-	-	CASSTGRYTEAFF	TGCGCCAGCAGCACTGGACGTTACACTGAAGCTTTCTTT
TRBJ2-7	TRBV5-1	TRBD2	-	CASSLRTSGSTYEQYF	TGCGCCAGCAGCTTACGGACTAGCGGGAGCACCTACGAGCAGTACTTC
TRBJ2-1	TRBV7-8	-	-	CASSVGMNNEQFF	TGTGCCAGCAGCGTAGGGATGAACAATGAGCAGTTCTTC
TRBJ1-3	TRBV6-5	-	few	CASKEVREGNTIYF	TGTGCCAGCAAAGAGGTCCGGGAAGGAAACACCATATATTTT
TRBJ2-1	TRBV10-1	TRBD1	-	CASGQGMGSYNEQFF	TGCGCCAGCGGACAGGGTATGGGCTCCTACAATGAGCAGTTCTTC
TRBJ2-1	TRBV29-1	-	-	CSVEVGTFEGSGFF	TGCAGCGTTGAAGTCGGGACTTTCGAGGGGTCAGGGTTCTTC
TRBJ1-5	TRBV6-6	TRBD1	few	CASSSRTGDQPQHF	TGTGCCAGCAGTTCCCGGACAGGGGATCAGCCCCAGCATTTT
TRBJ2-1	TRBV27	TRBD2	-	CASSLSSGRSRDEQFF	TGTGCCAGCAGTTTAAGTAGCGGGAGAAGTAGGGATGAGCAGTTCTTC
TRBJ1-1	TRBV5-4	TRBD1	-	CASSREQTDRGQAFF	TGTGCCAGCAGCCGTGAGCAAACGGACAGGGGGCAAGCTTTCTTT
TRBJ2-2	TRBV9	-	-	CASGRPNTGELFF	TGTGCCAGCGGGAGGCCGAACACCGGGGAGCTGTTTTTT
TRBJ2-7	TRBV27	TRBD2	-	CAVRTSGSLNEQYF	TGTGCCGTAAGGACTAGCGGGAGTCTGAACGAGCAGTACTTC
TRBJ1-1	TRBV6-6	-	once	CASRGSRANTEAFF	TGTGCCAGCAGGGGGTCCAGGGCTAACACTGAAGCTTTCTTT
TRBJ2-1	TRBV6-5	-	-	CASSLQGSEYNEQFF	TGTGCCAGCAGTTTACAGGGCTCGGAGTACAATGAGCAGTTCTTC
TRBJ2-1	TRBV27	TRBD2	-	CASSLLGLGGGNEQFF	TGTGCCAGCAGTTTATTGGGGCTGGGCGGGGGGAATGAGCAGTTCTTC
TRBJ2-7	TRBV7-3	-	few	CASSLTVGPGTYEQYF	TGTGCCAGCAGCTTAACGGTGGGGCCAGGGACCTACGAGCAGTACTTC
TRBJ1-4	TRBV5-1	-	-	CASSLSLGASEKLFF	TGCGCCAGCAGCTTGTCATTGGGGGCGAGCGAAAAACTGTTTTTT
TRBJ1-2	TRBV5-1	-	-	CASIVLPGSTYGYTF	TGCGCCAGCATTGTCCTTCCAGGGTCAACCTATGGCTACACCTTC
TRBJ2-3	TRBV4-3	-	-	CASSQGSSTDTQYF	TGCGCCAGCAGCCAAGGCAGTAGCACAGATACGCAGTATTTT
TRBJ2-7	TRBV4-3	TRBD1	-	CASSQEGTGSYEQYF	TGCGCCAGCAGCCAGGAGGGGACAGGATCCTACGAGCAGTACTTC
TRBJ2-7	TRBV7-2	TRBD2	-	CASSFSTSGRTYEQYF	TGTGCCAGCAGCTTTTCGACTAGCGGGAGGACCTACGAGCAGTACTTC
TRBJ2-3	TRBV28	-	-	CASLTRTDTDTQYF	TGTGCCAGCCTAACGAGGACAGACACAGATACGCAGTATTTT
TRBJ1-5	TRBV7-2	-	once	CASSFRANQPQHF	TGTGCCAGCAGCTTTAGGGCTAATCAGCCCCAGCATTTT
TRBJ2-1	TRBV9	-	-	CASGRYNEQFF	TGTGCCAGCGGACGATACAATGAGCAGTTCTTC
TRBJ2-1	TRBV15	-	-	CATSGTDYNEQFF	TGTGCCACCAGCGGCACGGATTACAATGAGCAGTTCTTC
TRBJ1-5	TRBV6-5	TRBD1	-	CASSWTGGVQPQHF	TGTGCCAGCAGTTGGACAGGGGGAGTCCAGCCCCAGCATTTT
TRBJ2-5	TRBV5-1	-	-	CASSAQEASQFQETQYF	TGCGCCAGCAGCGCCCAAGAGGCCTCCCAATTCCAAGAGACCCAGTACTTC
TRBJ2-2	TRBV4-1	-	once	CASSQGLNTGELFF	TGCGCCAGCAGCCAAGGCCTGAACACCGGGGAGCTGTTTTTT
TRBJ1-5	TRBV7-2	-	once	CASSYTESNQPQHF	TGTGCCAGCAGCTATACAGAAAGCAATCAGCCCCAGCATTTT
TRBJ2-7	TRBV7-9	-	once	CASSSTYEQYF	TGTGCCAGCAGTTCTACCTACGAGCAGTACTTC
TRBJ2-7	TRBV4-2	-	once	CASSQTAVGPYEQYF	TGTGCCAGCAGCCAAACAGCGGTTGGTCCGTACGAGCAGTACTTC
TRBJ1-3	TRBV6-4	TRBD1	-	CASSDSSKTGGFAGNTIYF	TGTGCCAGCAGTGACTCGAGCAAAACAGGGGGTTTCGCTGGAAACACCATATATTTT
TRBJ2-1	TRBV9	-	-	CASSVGTYNEQFF	TGTGCCAGCAGCGTAGGTACATACAATGAGCAGTTCTTC
TRBJ2-2	TRBV11-3	-	-	CASSLVSGTLLGELFF	TGTGCCAGCAGCTTAGTATCCGGGACCCTTCTCGGGGAGCTGTTTTTT
TRBJ2-3	TRBV10-3	-	-	CAIGTDTQYF	TGTGCCATAGGCACAGATACGCAGTATTTT